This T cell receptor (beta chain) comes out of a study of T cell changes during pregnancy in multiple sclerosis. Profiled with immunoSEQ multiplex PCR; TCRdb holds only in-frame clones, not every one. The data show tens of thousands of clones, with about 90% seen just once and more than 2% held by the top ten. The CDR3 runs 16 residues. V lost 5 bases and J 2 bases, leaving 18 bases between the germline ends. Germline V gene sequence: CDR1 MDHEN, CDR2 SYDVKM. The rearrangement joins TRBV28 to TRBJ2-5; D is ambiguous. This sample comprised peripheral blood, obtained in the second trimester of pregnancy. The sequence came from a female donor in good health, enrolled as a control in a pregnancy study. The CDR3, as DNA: TGTGCCAGCAGTCCCGGGTTTTCTACTCCACAAGAGACCCAGTACTTC. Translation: CASSPGFSTPQETQYF.